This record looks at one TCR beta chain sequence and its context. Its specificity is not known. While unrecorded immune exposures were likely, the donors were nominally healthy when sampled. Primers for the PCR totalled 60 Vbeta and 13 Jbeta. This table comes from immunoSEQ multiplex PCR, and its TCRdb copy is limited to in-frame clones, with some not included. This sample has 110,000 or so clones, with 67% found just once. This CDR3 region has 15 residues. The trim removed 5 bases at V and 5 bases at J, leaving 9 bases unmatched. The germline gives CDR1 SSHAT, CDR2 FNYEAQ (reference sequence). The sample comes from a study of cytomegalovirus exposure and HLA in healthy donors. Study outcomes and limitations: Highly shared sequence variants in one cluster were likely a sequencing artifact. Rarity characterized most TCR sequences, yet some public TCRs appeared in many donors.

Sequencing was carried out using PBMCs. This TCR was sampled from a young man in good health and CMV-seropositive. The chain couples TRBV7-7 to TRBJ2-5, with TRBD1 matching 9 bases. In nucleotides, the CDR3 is TGTGCCAGCAGCAAATCCGGGACAGGGAGTGAGACCCAGTACTTC. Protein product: CASSKSGTGSETQYF.